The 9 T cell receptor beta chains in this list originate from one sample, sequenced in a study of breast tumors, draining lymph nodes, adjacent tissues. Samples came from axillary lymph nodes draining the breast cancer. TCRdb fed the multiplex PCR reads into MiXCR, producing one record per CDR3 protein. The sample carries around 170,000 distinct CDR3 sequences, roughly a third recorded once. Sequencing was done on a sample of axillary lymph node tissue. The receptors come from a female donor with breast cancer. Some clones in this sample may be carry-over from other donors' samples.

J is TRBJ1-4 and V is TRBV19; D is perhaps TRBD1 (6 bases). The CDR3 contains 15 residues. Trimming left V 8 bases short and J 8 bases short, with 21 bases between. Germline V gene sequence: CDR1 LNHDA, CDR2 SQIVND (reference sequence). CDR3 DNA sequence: TGTGCCAGTGGCGTAGGAGCGGGGGCTCGGGAAAAACTGTTTTTT. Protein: CASGVGAGAREKLFF.

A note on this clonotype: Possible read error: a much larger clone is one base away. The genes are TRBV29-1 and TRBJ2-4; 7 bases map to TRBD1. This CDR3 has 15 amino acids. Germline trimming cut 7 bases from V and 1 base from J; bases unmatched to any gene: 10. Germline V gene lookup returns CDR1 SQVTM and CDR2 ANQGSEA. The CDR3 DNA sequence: TGCAGCGACACGAGAAAACAGGGGGCCAAAAACATTCAGTACTTC. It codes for CSDTRKQGAKNIQYF.

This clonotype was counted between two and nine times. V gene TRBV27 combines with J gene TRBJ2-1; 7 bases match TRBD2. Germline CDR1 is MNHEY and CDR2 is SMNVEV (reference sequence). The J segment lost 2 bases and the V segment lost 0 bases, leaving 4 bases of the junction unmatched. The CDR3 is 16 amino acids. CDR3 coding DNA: TGTGCCAGCAGTTTATCCCCTAGCGGAACCTACAATGAGCAGTTCTTC. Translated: CASSLSPSGTYNEQFF.

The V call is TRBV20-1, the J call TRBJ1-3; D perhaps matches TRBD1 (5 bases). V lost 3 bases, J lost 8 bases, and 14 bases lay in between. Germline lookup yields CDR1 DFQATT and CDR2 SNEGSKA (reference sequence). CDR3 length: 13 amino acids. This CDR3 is CSARGVGGYTIYF. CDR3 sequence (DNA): TGCAGTGCTAGGGGGGTAGGTGGCTACACCATATATTTT.

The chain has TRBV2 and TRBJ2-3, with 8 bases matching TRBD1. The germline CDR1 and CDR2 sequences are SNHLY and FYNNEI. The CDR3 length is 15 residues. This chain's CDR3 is CAEDPQGANTDTQYF. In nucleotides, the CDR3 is TGTGCTGAAGACCCTCAGGGGGCGAACACAGATACGCAGTATTTT.

CDR3 DNA sequence: TGTGCCAGCAGTTTAAAGGAGGGGACTGAAGCTTTCTTT. Protein: CASSLKEGTEAFF. The V and J genes are TRBV12-3 or TRBV12-4 and TRBJ1-1, with a weak D call TRBD1 (5 bases). The ends were cut back, 2 bases at V and 5 bases at J, with 9 bases in the middle. The CDR3 has 13 amino acids.

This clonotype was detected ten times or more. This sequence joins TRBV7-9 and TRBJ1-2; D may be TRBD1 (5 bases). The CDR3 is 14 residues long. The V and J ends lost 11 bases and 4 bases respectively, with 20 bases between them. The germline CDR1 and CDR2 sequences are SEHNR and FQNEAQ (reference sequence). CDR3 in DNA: TGTGCCTGGCGGAGGGGTTCGGTGCTCTATGGCTACACCTTC. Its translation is CAWRRGSVLYGYTF.

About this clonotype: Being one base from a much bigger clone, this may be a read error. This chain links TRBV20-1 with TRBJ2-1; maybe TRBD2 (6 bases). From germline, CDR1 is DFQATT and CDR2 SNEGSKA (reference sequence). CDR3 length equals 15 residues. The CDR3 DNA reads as TGCAGTGCTAGAGCCGGGGGACTGGTCTACAATGGGCAGTTCTTC. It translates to CSARAGGLVYNGQFF.

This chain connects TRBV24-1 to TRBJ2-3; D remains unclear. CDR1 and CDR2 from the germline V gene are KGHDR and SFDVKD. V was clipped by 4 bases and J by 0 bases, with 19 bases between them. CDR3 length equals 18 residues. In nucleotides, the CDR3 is TGTGCCACCAGTGAGCCGGGCCTCCAGGCTGTGAGCACAGATACGCAGTATTTT. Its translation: CATSEPGLQAVSTDTQYF.